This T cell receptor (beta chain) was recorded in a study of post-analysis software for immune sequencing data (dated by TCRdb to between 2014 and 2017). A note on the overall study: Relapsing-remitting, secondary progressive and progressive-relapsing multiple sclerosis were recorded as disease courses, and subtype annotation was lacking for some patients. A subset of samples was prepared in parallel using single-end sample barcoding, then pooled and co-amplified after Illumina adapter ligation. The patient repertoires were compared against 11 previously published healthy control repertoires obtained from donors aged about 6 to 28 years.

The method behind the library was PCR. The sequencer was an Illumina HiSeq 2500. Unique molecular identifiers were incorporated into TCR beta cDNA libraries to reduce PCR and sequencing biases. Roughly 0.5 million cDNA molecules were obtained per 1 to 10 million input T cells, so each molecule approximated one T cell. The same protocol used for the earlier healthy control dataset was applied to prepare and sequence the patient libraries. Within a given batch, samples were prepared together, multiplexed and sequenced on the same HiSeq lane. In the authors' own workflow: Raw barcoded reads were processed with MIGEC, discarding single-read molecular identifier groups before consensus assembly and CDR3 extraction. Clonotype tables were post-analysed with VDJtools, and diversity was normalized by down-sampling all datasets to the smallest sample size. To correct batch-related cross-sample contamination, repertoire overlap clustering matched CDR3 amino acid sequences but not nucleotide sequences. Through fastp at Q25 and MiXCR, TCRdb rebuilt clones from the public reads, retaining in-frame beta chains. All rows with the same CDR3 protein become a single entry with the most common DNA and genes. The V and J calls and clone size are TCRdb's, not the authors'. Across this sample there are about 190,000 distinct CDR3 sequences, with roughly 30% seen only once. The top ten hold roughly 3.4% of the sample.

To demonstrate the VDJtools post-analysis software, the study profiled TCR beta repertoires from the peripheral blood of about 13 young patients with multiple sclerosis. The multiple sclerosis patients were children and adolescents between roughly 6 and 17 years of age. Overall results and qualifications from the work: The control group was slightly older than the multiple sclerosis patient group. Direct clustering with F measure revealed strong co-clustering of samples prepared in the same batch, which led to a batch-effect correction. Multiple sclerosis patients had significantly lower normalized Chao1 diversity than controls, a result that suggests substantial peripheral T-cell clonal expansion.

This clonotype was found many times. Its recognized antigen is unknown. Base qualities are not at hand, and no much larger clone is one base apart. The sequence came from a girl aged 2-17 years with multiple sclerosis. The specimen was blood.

DNA sequence: TGTGCCAGCAGTTTATTAGGGTCAGGGGATGGGGCCAACGTCCTGACTTTC. It encodes CASSLLGSGDGANVLTF. In this chain, TRBV28 is recombined with TRBJ2-6; D gene: possibly TRBD1, on 6 matching bases. V loses 1 base of germline sequence and J loses 3 bases, and the interval between the two ends is 13 bases. The germline V gene provides CDR1 MDHEN and CDR2 SYDVKM. The cysteine opens and the phenylalanine closes a CDR3 of 17 amino acids. Here the CDR3 DNA is all that survives: 51 bases in frame from base 1.